These 19 T cell receptor beta chains share one sample of origin, sequenced in a study of blood T cell repertoires in COVID-19. This table comes from immunoSEQ multiplex PCR, and its TCRdb copy is limited to in-frame clones, with some not included. The sample yields some 260,000 clones, roughly 80% seen once. The sample comprised peripheral blood. All receptors come from a man of 80 years or more with acute or convalescent COVID-19.

The chain has TRBV3-1 (or the pseudogene TRBV3-2) and TRBJ2-3; 9 bases are a match to TRBD2. With 2 bases clipped from V and 8 bases from J, the junction kept 17 bases outside the gene matches. The CDR3 length is 18 residues. The V gene's germline CDR1 is LGHDT and CDR2 YNNKEL (reference sequence). The CDR3 protein is CASSQPSRGGAGSRTQYF. The CDR3 DNA sequence: TGTGCCAGCAGCCAACCTTCTCGCGGGGGGGCCGGCTCGCGTACGCAGTATTTT.

This rearrangement joins TRBV7-9 to TRBJ2-3; maybe TRBD2 (7 bases). Germline V gene sequence: CDR1 SEHNR, CDR2 FQNEAQ (reference sequence). The CDR3 is 18 residues long. The germline V and J ends were trimmed by 4 bases and 0 bases, with 20 bases remaining between them. The CDR3 reads CASSWGGVGGSSTDTQYF. In DNA, the CDR3 is TGTGCCAGCAGCTGGGGGGGCGTAGGCGGGTCGAGCACAGATACGCAGTATTTT.

This chain joins TRBV18 and TRBJ1-4; D perhaps matches TRBD1 (6 bases). There are 13 residues in the CDR3. The germline V and J ends were trimmed by 6 bases and 7 bases, with 12 bases remaining between them. From germline, CDR1 is KGHSH and CDR2 LQKENI. The CDR3 protein is CASSRGGGEKLFF. The CDR3 DNA is TGTGCCAGCTCCCGGGGAGGGGGTGAAAAACTGTTTTTT.

Comments on this clone: The sample holds other DNA sequences that translate to the same CDR3. The V gene is TRBV6-6, the J gene TRBJ2-2, with D possibly being TRBD2 (7 bases). CDR1 is MNHNY and CDR2 is SVGAGI in the germline V gene (reference sequence). The ends were cut back, 0 bases at V and 1 base at J, with 9 bases in the middle. The CDR3 sequence is 16 residues long. The CDR3 nucleotides are TGTGCCAGCAGTTACTCGGGAGGGGGGAACACCGGGGAGCTGTTTTTT. This translates into CASSYSGGGNTGELFF.

This chain connects TRBV5-4 to TRBJ2-7, with TRBD2 identical over 16 bases. Germline values: CDR1 SGHNT, CDR2 YYREEE (reference sequence). The CDR3 runs 18 residues. The trim removed 4 bases at V and 3 bases at J, leaving 10 bases unmatched. CDR3 nucleotide sequence: TGTGCCAGCAGCGGCGCCGGGACTAGCGGGAGGGCCTTCTACGAGCAGTACTTC. As protein: CASSGAGTSGRAFYEQYF.

This clone was observed a few times. The rearrangement uses TRBV28 and TRBJ1-1, with TRBD1 identical over 8 bases. Germline trimming cut 3 bases from V and 11 bases from J; bases unmatched to any gene: 11. Looked up from germline, CDR1 is MDHEN and CDR2 is SYDVKM. This CDR3 comprises 14 residues. The CDR3 coding sequence is TGTGCCAGCAGTTTGGGCTACAGGGGGGGACCCGCTTTCTTT. Protein product: CASSLGYRGGPAFF.

This chain connects TRBV2 to TRBJ1-4, with 8 nucleotides matching TRBD1. V trimming: 6 bases; J trimming: 7 bases; junction bases outside the gene matches: 7. This CDR3 has 14 residues. Per the germline V gene, CDR1 is SNHLY and CDR2 is FYNNEI. The CDR3 loop is CASRGTGVAEKLFF. The CDR3 nucleotides read TGTGCCAGCAGGGGGACAGGTGTTGCTGAAAAACTGTTTTTT.

This chain links TRBV27 with TRBJ1-1; tentative D call: TRBD1 (5 bases). V lost 0 bases and J 6 bases, leaving 11 bases between the germline ends. Germline loops: CDR1 MNHEY, CDR2 SMNVEV (reference sequence). There are 14 residues in the CDR3. The CDR3 sequence is CASSLSAGRAEAFF. DNA of the CDR3: TGTGCCAGCAGTTTATCAGCGGGGCGAGCTGAAGCTTTCTTT.

The genes are TRBV6-5 and TRBJ2-2, with D maybe TRBD2 (6 bases). The CDR3 consists of 16 residues. From germline, CDR1 is MNHEY and CDR2 SVGAGI. Trimming removed 2 bases at V and 0 bases at J, with 10 bases between. CDR3 nucleotides: TGTGCCAGCAGTTACGGGCGGGGTCCGAACACCGGGGAGCTGTTTTTT. Its translation is CASSYGRGPNTGELFF.

V gene TRBV28 combines with J gene TRBJ2-4; 8 positions match TRBD2. Looked up from germline, CDR1 is MDHEN and CDR2 is SYDVKM. The V and J ends lost 8 bases and 7 bases, in that order; junction bases with no gene match: 7. This CDR3 is 13 amino acids long. CDR3 in DNA: TGTGCCAGCGCCCGTCCGGGGGGGAACATTCAGTACTTC. Translation: CASARPGGNIQYF.

The chain is built from TRBV24-1 and TRBJ2-5, with D uncertain. V lost 10 bases, J lost 1 base, and 12 bases lay in between. Germline assignment: CDR1 KGHDR and CDR2 SFDVKD. CDR3 length equals 13 residues. CDR3: CATRNSLQETQYF. The DNA of the CDR3 is TGTGCCACTCGGAATAGCCTCCAAGAGACCCAGTACTTC.

The rearrangement uses TRBV18 and TRBJ1-6; tentatively, D is TRBD1 (6 bases). V shed 4 bases and J shed 8 bases, with 12 bases lying between them. The CDR3 spans 14 residues. The germline V gene has CDR1 KGHSH and CDR2 LQKENI. The CDR3 loop reads CASSHREIDSPLHF. For the CDR3, the DNA is TGTGCCAGCTCACACAGGGAAATTGATTCACCCCTCCACTTT. Filled out from reference TRBV18 and TRBJ1-6, the complete variable domain reads NAGVMQNPRHLVRRRGQEARLRCSPMKGHSHVYWYRQLPEEGLKFMVYLQKENIIDESGMPKERFSAEFPKEGPSILRIQQVVRGDSAAYFCASSHREIDSPLHFGNGTRLTVT.

CDR3 sequence reads: CASSVEAGSTNEKLFF. CDR3 nucleotide sequence: TGTGCCAGCAGCGTAGAAGCGGGATCAACTAATGAAAAACTGTTTTTT. The chain joins TRBV9 to TRBJ1-4, with no clear D. The V and J ends lost 0 bases and 0 bases respectively, with 9 bases between them. Looked up from germline, CDR1 is SGDLS and CDR2 is YYNGEE. CDR3 length: 16 residues.

This CDR3 is CASSLVPGVAQPQHF. The CDR3 DNA reads TGTGCCAGCAGTTTGGTACCAGGGGTGGCTCAGCCCCAGCATTTT. The genes are TRBV27 and TRBJ1-5; D perhaps matches TRBD1 (6 bases). Between the trimmed V and J ends, which lost 3 bases and 6 bases, there was a span of 15 bases. CDR1 is MNHEY and CDR2 is SMNVEV in the germline V gene (reference sequence). CDR3 length equals 15 residues.

The V gene is TRBV18, the J gene TRBJ1-2, with TRBD1 matching over 10 bases. CDR1 is KGHSH, CDR2 LQKENI, per germline. The CDR3 is 16 amino acids. The trim removed 4 bases at V and 5 bases at J, leaving 10 bases unmatched. The CDR3 reads CASSLSGTGAEYGYTF. In DNA form, the CDR3 reads TGTGCCAGCTCACTCTCCGGGACAGGGGCCGAGTATGGCTACACCTTC.

This sequence joins TRBV7-9 and TRBJ1-6; D is perhaps TRBD1 (5 bases). Germline lookup yields CDR1 SEHNR and CDR2 FQNEAQ (reference sequence). The CDR3 is 14 amino acids. The ends were cut back, 6 bases at V and 8 bases at J, with 14 bases in the middle. CDR3 region: CASRGDYSHSPLHF. CDR3 coding DNA: TGTGCCAGCAGAGGGGATTACAGCCATTCACCCCTCCACTTT.

The gene calls are TRBV5-4 and TRBJ2-3, with 10 bases that match TRBD2. CDR3 length: 17 amino acids. Germline CDR1 SGHNT, CDR2 YYREEE (reference sequence). J was trimmed by 1 base and V by 4 bases; bases with no gene match: 9. The CDR3: CASSPEAGGRGTDTQYF. In DNA, the CDR3 is TGTGCCAGCAGCCCGGAAGCGGGAGGGCGGGGCACAGATACGCAGTATTTT.

The chain uses TRBV9 and TRBJ1-6, with 7 bases that match TRBD1. Germline trimming cut 4 bases from V and 10 bases from J; bases unmatched to any gene: 11. CDR1 SGDLS and CDR2 YYNGEE come from the germline V gene. The CDR3 extends over 15 amino acids. The CDR3 coding sequence is TGTGCCAGCAGCCCTCAGGGACAGCCTCTGTCACCCCTCCACTTT. Residues: CASSPQGQPLSPLHF.

The V call is TRBV5-4, the J call TRBJ2-3; TRBD1 matches 9 bases. This CDR3 has 15 amino acids. The J segment lost 8 bases and the V segment lost 4 bases, leaving 11 bases of the junction unmatched. In germline, CDR1 is SGHNT, CDR2 YYREEE (reference sequence). The DNA for the CDR3 is TGTGCCAGCAGCGCTTCGGGACAGGGAAGCGCTACGCAGTATTTT. Amino acids: CASSASGQGSATQYF.